The present T cell receptor beta chain was sequenced within a study of tumor-infiltrating lymphocytes in primary liver carcinoma. Study-level background: T1-T3 N0M0 was the stage of the tumors, which were 4.2 to 10 cm across. Findings and caveats of the study: Paired tumor-adjacent and tumor-blood samples overlapped less than tumor region pairs did.

Trimming removed 5 bases at V and 8 bases at J, with 12 bases between. Germline CDR1 is SQVTM and CDR2 is ANQGSEA. The CDR3 covers 11 residues. About this clonotype itself: Its matching antigen is unknown.

The source material, roughly 18-33 mg of unsorted bulk tissue, was used to co-extract RNA and DNA. Surgical resection was used to treat these primary liver carcinoma patients. With chronic HBV infection, the patients were also treatment-naive. With a constant-region primer, TCR beta cDNA was made from 450 to 550 ng of total RNA. Libraries covering TCR beta were generated through three nested multiplex PCR rounds (using a slightly modified ARM-PCR). A C-beta reverse primer was combined with TRBV1-TRBV30 forward primers in the first two PCR rounds, and each round had 10 cycles. Each CDR3 protein gets one entry after TCRdb re-called the multiplex PCR reads with MiXCR. The repertoire holds 100,000 to 150,000 distinct CDR3 sequences, with under 65% as singletons.

The chain carries TRBV29-1 and TRBJ1-1, with unresolved D. The TCR comes from an older woman with primary liver carcinoma and hepatitis B virus infection. The material sequenced was liver tumor tissue from sampling region 3. Subset noted: tumor region T3, left-lateral pole. CDR3: CSVRLGSEAFF. CDR3 nucleotide sequence: TGCAGCGTTCGTTTGGGCTCGGAAGCTTTCTTT.